Following are 5 T cell receptor beta chains from one sample sequenced in a study of T cell responses to AZD1222 COVID-19 vaccine (dated by TCRdb to about 2021). The time point label of this sample denotes: about 28 days (+/-7) after the second vaccine dose. The library came from the immunoSEQ multiplex PCR assay. The table comes from immuneACCESS by way of TCRdb, which keeps in-frame sequences with V and J called. Part of the clones is missing from these tables; in studies checked, under half for an unresolved V gene and the rest for unknown reasons. This sample is represented by tens of thousands of clones; 80% to 95% of them were singletons. The ten largest clones add up to roughly 3.1% of the sample. The sample here was peripheral blood, taken 28 days after the second AZD1222 dose. These receptor sequences come from an adult who received the AZD1222 COVID-19 vaccine.

The chain links TRBV10-3 to TRBJ1-2, with D possibly matching TRBD1 (5 bases). This CDR3 is built from 13 residues. The germline V gene encodes CDR1 ENHRY and CDR2 SYGVKD. The germline V and J ends were trimmed by 0 bases and 7 bases, with 9 bases remaining between them. The CDR3 region is CAISESERGGYTF. The CDR3 region has the DNA TGTGCCATCAGTGAGTCCGAGAGGGGTGGCTACACCTTC.

This clone has just one count. This rearrangement joins TRBV25-1 to TRBJ2-1, with 7 bases aligning to TRBD2. Losses at the gene ends were 4 bases for V and 0 bases for J; bases not matched to a gene: 9. Per germline, CDR1 MGHDK and CDR2 SYGVNS. CDR3 length: 17 amino acids. CDR3 coding DNA: TGTGCCAGCAGTGGGTCTAGCGGTTTAAGCTCCTACAATGAGCAGTTCTTC. Translation gives CASSGSSGLSSYNEQFF.

The rearrangement links TRBV11-3 to TRBJ1-1; D not resolved. Germline V gene sequence: CDR1 SGHNT, CDR2 YENEEA. V lost 1 base and J lost 6, with 9 bases in between. The CDR3 is made up of 13 amino acids. This CDR3 is CASSLVSRAEAFF. CDR3 coding DNA: TGTGCCAGCAGCTTAGTCAGCCGCGCTGAAGCTTTCTTT.

The CDR3 bases are TGTGCCAGCAGCAAAGGGCGGCCGACAGATACGCAGTATTTT. Protein sequence: CASSKGRPTDTQYF. This rearrangement joins TRBV6-5 to TRBJ2-3; no firm D call. Between the trimmed V and J ends, which lost 6 bases and 3 bases, there was a span of 13 bases. The CDR3 sequence is 14 residues long. The germline gives CDR1 MNHEY, CDR2 SVGAGI.

V is TRBV28 and J is TRBJ1-1, with D possibly matching TRBD1 (5 bases). The CDR3 extends over 15 amino acids. Trimming took 5 bases from V and 1 from J, leaving 14 bases between them. Germline V CDR1 and CDR2: MDHEN, SYDVKM. The CDR3 nucleotides are TGTGCCAGCAGTGGGCCGGGGGACCCGAACACTGAAGCTTTCTTT. It specifies CASSGPGDPNTEAFF.